This T cell receptor beta chain comes out of a study of early T cells in non-severe SARS-CoV-2 infection. About the research overall: Sequencing targeted bulk RNA from unsorted whole blood, leaving chains unpaired. General study results and limits: VDJdb-based annotation leaned toward anti-spike CD8 responses and missed private and CD4 specificities.

Comment on this clonotype: Its target is unknown.

As part of library construction, unique molecular identifiers were attached to individual cDNA molecules. TCRdb itself ran the 5' RACE reads through MiXCR, one entry per CDR3 protein. The sample lists 50,000 or so distinct CDR3 sequences; over 9.5% were seen once. Trimming pared 9 bases from V and 0 bases from J, leaving 21 bases between. Germline V lookup: CDR1 SEHNR, CDR2 FQNEAQ (reference sequence). CDR3 length equals 17 residues. The receptor was isolated from an adult who was a healthcare worker with PCR-confirmed SARS-CoV-2 infection or an uninfected control (not recorded which). J is TRBJ2-1 and V is TRBV7-9; TRBD2 might be the D (5 bases). The specimen sequenced was whole blood. CDR3 sequence (DNA): TGTGCCAGTCAAGGAGTTGCGGGCCTAAGCTCCTACAATGAGCAGTTCTTC. Translating gives CASQGVAGLSSYNEQFF.